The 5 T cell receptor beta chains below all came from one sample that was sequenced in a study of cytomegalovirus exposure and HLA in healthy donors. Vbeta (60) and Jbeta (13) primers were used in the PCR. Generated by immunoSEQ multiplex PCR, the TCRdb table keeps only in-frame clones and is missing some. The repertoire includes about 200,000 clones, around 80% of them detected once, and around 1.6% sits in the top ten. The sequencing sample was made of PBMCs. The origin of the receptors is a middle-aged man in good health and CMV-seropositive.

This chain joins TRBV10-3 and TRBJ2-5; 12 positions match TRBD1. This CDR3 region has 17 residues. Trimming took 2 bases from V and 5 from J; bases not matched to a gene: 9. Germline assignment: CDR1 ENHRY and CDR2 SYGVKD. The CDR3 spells CAISERAGTGGAETQYF. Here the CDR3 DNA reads TGTGCCATCAGTGAGAGGGCCGGGACAGGGGGCGCGGAGACCCAGTACTTC.

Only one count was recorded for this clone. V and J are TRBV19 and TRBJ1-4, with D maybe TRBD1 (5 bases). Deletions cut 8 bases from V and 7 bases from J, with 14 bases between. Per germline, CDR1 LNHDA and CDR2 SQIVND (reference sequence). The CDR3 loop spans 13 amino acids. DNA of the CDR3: TGTGCCAGTCGGGGGACGGCGCGTGAAAAACTGTTTTTT. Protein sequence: CASRGTAREKLFF.

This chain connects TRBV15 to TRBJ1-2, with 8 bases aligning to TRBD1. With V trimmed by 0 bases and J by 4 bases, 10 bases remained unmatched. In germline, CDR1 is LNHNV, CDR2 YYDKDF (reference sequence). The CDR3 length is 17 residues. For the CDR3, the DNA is TGTGCCACCAGCAGAGATAGGACGGGACAGGCTCCCTATGGCTACACCTTC. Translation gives CATSRDRTGQAPYGYTF.

The CDR3 reads CASGLGQGMSTGNTIYF. The CDR3, as DNA: TGTGCTAGTGGTTTGGGACAGGGGATGTCGACTGGAAACACCATATATTTT. The chain recombines TRBV12-5 with TRBJ1-3, with 8 positions matching TRBD1. Trimming cost V 1 base and J 2 bases; bases outside gene matches: 7. Germline-derived CDR1 and CDR2 are LGHNT and FRNRAP. There are 17 residues in the CDR3.

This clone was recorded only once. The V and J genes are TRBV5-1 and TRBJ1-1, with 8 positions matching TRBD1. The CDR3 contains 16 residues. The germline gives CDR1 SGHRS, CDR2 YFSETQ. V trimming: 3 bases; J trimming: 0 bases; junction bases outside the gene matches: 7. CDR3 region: CASSSDRGTMNTEAFF. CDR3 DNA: TGCGCCAGCAGCTCCGACAGGGGCACGATGAACACTGAAGCTTTCTTT. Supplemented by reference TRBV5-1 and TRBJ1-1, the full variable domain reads KAGVTQTPRYLIKTRGQQVTLSCSPISGHRSVSWYQQTPGQGLQFLFEYFSETQRNKGNFPGRFSGRQFSNSRSEMNVSTLELGDSALYLCASSSDRGTMNTEAFFGQGTRLTVV.